This T cell receptor (beta chain) derives from a study of response to subunit inactivated influenza vaccine. In this sample, this clonotype turned up once. Its target is unknown. A read error may produce the germline difference seen at one junction end. TCRdb used MiXCR to reprocess the RT-PCR reads, holding one entry per CDR3 protein. The sample records roughly 780,000 distinct CDR3 sequences, about a fifth being singletons. The study's findings and limits: The authors suggested that few new T cells are recruited per seasonal influenza vaccination.

The CDR3 covers 13 residues. Germline V gives CDR1 DFQATT, CDR2 SNEGSKA (reference sequence). The clonotype originates from a man in his fifties or sixties who received an inactivated influenza vaccine. The sample here was PBMCs from blood, taken approximately 5 days after vaccination. The chain joins TRBV20-1 to TRBJ2-5; D tentatively fits TRBD1 or TRBD2 (5 bases each). CDR3 nucleotides: TGCAGTGATGGGGGTGGGCTCCAAGTGACCCAGTACTTC. Translating gives CSDGGGLQVTQYF.